This TCR beta chain was sequenced in a study of a mutant IDH1 vaccine in newly diagnosed glioma. Study as a whole: The study started vaccination 4-6 weeks after radiotherapy alone, or with temozolomide cycles.

Details on this clone: Its antigen remains unidentified.

Some clones are missing from TCRdb's copy, which holds only in-frame ones; the method was immunoSEQ multiplex PCR. Found here are approximately 80,000 clones, about 81% of them singletons; the top ten hold under 6.5%. Indicated time point: week 47, end of study. It was 300 ug of mutant IDH1 20-mer peptide that made up each vaccine dose, given with topical imiquimod. This receptor was obtained from a man between 40 and 49 years old with glioma. This material consisted of PBMCs, taken from a glioma patient whose treatment included an IDH1 peptide vaccine.

The CDR3 reads CASSTSGTGLQPQHF. In DNA form, the CDR3 reads TGTGCCAGCAGTACCTCCGGGACAGGGTTGCAGCCCCAGCATTTT. This chain uses TRBV28 with TRBJ1-5; 9 bases agree with TRBD1. J was trimmed by 7 bases and V by 5 bases; bases with no gene match: 9. There are 15 residues in the CDR3. CDR1 and CDR2 from the germline V gene are MDHEN and SYDVKM.